The rows below give T cell receptor beta chains drawn from one sample of a study of CD8 T cells in ankylosing spondylitis. TCRdb re-analysed the 5' RACE reads in MiXCR, keeping a single row per CDR3 protein. The data contain 380,000 or so distinct CDR3 sequences, 20% to 25% of them singletons. What was sequenced was blood, either unsorted or a sorted T cell fraction (not recorded which). Every receptor here comes from a male donor with ankylosing spondylitis or in good health (not recorded which). Both conserved end residues are part of each CDR3. D genes are given only for firm matches. Size is omitted from some rows. Given values are once, few, many or a class for expanded clones.

v_gene	d_gene	len	abundance	j_gene	CDR3nt	CDR3aa
TRBV9	.	15	few	TRBJ2-5	TGTGCCAGCAGCGCAGCAGGGGCCGGACAAGAGACCCAGTACTTC	CASSAAGAGQETQYF
TRBV7-9	.	16	few	TRBJ2-1	TGTGCCAGCAGCTTAGGGCCGAGTTACTTAGGCAATGAGCAGTTCTTC	CASSLGPSYLGNEQFF
TRBV20-1	TRBD2	14	.	TRBJ2-1	TGCAGTGCCCGGCTAGCGGGGGGGCCCAATGAGCAGTTCTTC	CSARLAGGPNEQFF
TRBV11-2	TRBD1	14	many	TRBJ2-7	TGTGCCAGCAGCTTAGTAACAGGGGCCTACGAGCAGTACTTC	CASSLVTGAYEQYF
TRBV6-2/TRBV6-3	.	11	.	TRBJ2-7	TGTGCCAGCAGGTCCGGGCAGTTACAGTACTTC	CASRSGQLQYF
TRBV14	.	14	few	TRBJ2-7	TGTGCCAGCAGCCGAGAGGTAGGGGGTCGCGAGCAGTACTTC	CASSREVGGREQYF
TRBV9	TRBD2	20	few	TRBJ2-3	TGTGCCAGCAGCCATCCTGGGAGGGCTAGCGGGGGGGTTGCCACAGATACGCAGTATTTT	CASSHPGRASGGVATDTQYF
TRBV28	.	17	.	TRBJ2-1	TGTGCCAGCAGTTCAATCGAACCTAGCCTTCCAAACCATGAGCAGTTCTTC	CASSSIEPSLPNHEQFF
TRBV20-1	.	13	few	TRBJ2-7	TGCAGTGCTAAAAACAGGAACTCCTACGAGCAGTACTTC	CSAKNRNSYEQYF
TRBV6-5	.	14	few	TRBJ2-5	TGTGCCAGCAGTTACTCTGCAGTCCGGGAGACCCAGTACTTC	CASSYSAVRETQYF
TRBV7-9	TRBD1	16	.	TRBJ2-7	TGTGCCAGCAGCTTCTCCCAGGGGGCGCGTCTCGACGAGCAGTACTTC	CASSFSQGARLDEQYF
TRBV12-3/TRBV12-4	.	14	many	TRBJ1-2	TGTGCCAGCAGTTTAATCCCAGGCAACTATGGCTACACCTTC	CASSLIPGNYGYTF
TRBV29-1	TRBD2	15	.	TRBJ2-5	TGCAGCGTTGTACTAGCGGGGGATCAAAAAGAGACCCAGTACTTC	CSVVLAGDQKETQYF
TRBV11-2	TRBD2	15	.	TRBJ2-3	TGTGCCAGCAGCGCCGGGACTAGTTCTACAGATACGCAGTATTTT	CASSAGTSSTDTQYF
TRBV7-2	.	16	.	TRBJ2-7	TGTGCCAGCAGCTTTGAGAGGGGAGTTGGGTCCTACGAGCAGTACTTC	CASSFERGVGSYEQYF
TRBV7-9	.	15	.	TRBJ2-3	TGTGCCAGCAGCTTAGAAGGGATGGGGATTTACTCGCAGTATTTT	CASSLEGMGIYSQYF
TRBV5-1	TRBD1	16	.	TRBJ2-3	TGCGCCAGCAGCTCGACAGGGGGCGGGAGCACAGATACGCAGTATTTT	CASSSTGGGSTDTQYF
TRBV7-6	TRBD1	16	few	TRBJ2-7	TGTGCCAGCAGCATCGACAGGGGCCACCCAGTCTACGAGCAGTACTTC	CASSIDRGHPVYEQYF
TRBV15	TRBD2	15	.	TRBJ2-3	TGTGCCACCAGCAGTGGGCGGGGGGGCGCAGATACGCAGTATTTT	CATSSGRGGADTQYF
TRBV10-3	.	13	.	TRBJ2-7	TGTGCCATCAGTGAGAAGGACGGACCCGAGCAGTACTTC	CAISEKDGPEQYF
TRBV10-3	.	13	.	TRBJ2-1	TGTGCCATCAGTGAGGGGGGGCTAAATGAGCAGTTCTTC	CAISEGGLNEQFF
TRBV20-1	.	13	.	TRBJ1-3	TGCAGTGCTAGAATCCGCTCTGGAAACACCATATATTTT	CSARIRSGNTIYF
TRBV3-1	TRBD1	14	.	TRBJ2-7	TGTGCCAGCAGCCAAGATGGGGGACAGGACGAGCAGTACTTC	CASSQDGGQDEQYF
TRBV28	.	14	few	TRBJ2-7	TGTGCCAGCAGTTCGAGCCAGGGATTCTACGAGCAGTACTTC	CASSSSQGFYEQYF
TRBV14	.	13	.	TRBJ1-2	TGTGCCAGCAGGTCGAGACAAGGCCCGGGCTACACCTTC	CASRSRQGPGYTF
TRBV25-1	.	14	many	TRBJ1-3	TGTGCCAGCAGTGGGGCAGTCTCTGGAAACACCATATATTTT	CASSGAVSGNTIYF
TRBV6-1	.	18	few	TRBJ2-2	TGTGCCAGCAGTGAAGCGCAATGGGCAGGGGTAAACACCGGGGAGCTGTTTTTT	CASSEAQWAGVNTGELFF
TRBV29-1	.	13	few	TRBJ1-1	TGCAGCGTTGAGGGAGGCGACTCAGAGGCAGCTTTCTTT	CSVEGGDSEAAFF
TRBV11-2	TRBD1	14	.	TRBJ2-7	TGTGCCAGCAGCTTGACAGGGGTCCTCTACGAGCAGTACTTC	CASSLTGVLYEQYF
TRBV18	TRBD2	14	few	TRBJ2-7	TGTGCCAGCTCTCTGGGAGGGCGGCTTTACGAGCAGTACTTC	CASSLGGRLYEQYF
TRBV6-1	TRBD1	15	many	TRBJ1-6	TGTGCCAGCAGCCCGGGACAGGGGAATAATTCACCCCTCCACTTT	CASSPGQGNNSPLHF
TRBV5-1	.	14	.	TRBJ1-2	TGCGCCAGCAGCTGGACAGACAGTACCTATGGCTACACCTTC	CASSWTDSTYGYTF
TRBV10-2	TRBD2	12	few	TRBJ2-3	TGCGCCAGCAGCGGACTAGCAGATACGCAGTATTTT	CASSGLADTQYF
TRBV6-2/TRBV6-3	TRBD2	16	few	TRBJ2-3	TGTGCCAGCATCCCCGGGGTAGCGGGGCGCACAGATACGCAGTATTTT	CASIPGVAGRTDTQYF
TRBV4-1	.	15	.	TRBJ2-7	TGCGCCAGCAGCCAAGGGCGTCTACCAGGCTACGAGCAGTACTTC	CASSQGRLPGYEQYF
TRBV27	.	15	once	TRBJ1-1	TGTGCCAGCAGTTTATCGAGTGGGGGGAACACTGAAGCTTTCTTT	CASSLSSGGNTEAFF
TRBV13	.	15	.	TRBJ2-3	TGTGCCAGCAGCAGGGGACGGGGAGGCACAGATACGCAGTATTTT	CASSRGRGGTDTQYF
TRBV30	.	13	few	TRBJ2-1	TGTGCCTTAATTATCTGGGGGGACAATGAGCAGTTCTTC	CALIIWGDNEQFF
TRBV27	TRBD1	16	few	TRBJ1-1	TGTGCCAGCAGTCCCCGGGACAGGGTTCGGGTCACTGAAGCTTTCTTT	CASSPRDRVRVTEAFF
TRBV27	TRBD1	19	few	TRBJ2-7	TGTGCCAGCTTAGGGATCTTAAGGGACAGTAAAAACACGGCCTACGAGCAGTACTTC	CASLGILRDSKNTAYEQYF
TRBV6-1	.	12	.	TRBJ1-1	TGTGCCGTCCTAGGGTCGGGCACTGAAGCTTTCTTT	CAVLGSGTEAFF
TRBV25-1	.	11	many	TRBJ2-1	TGTGCCAGCAGTGAGGGGTTTGAGCAGTTCTTC	CASSEGFEQFF
TRBV5-5	.	13	.	TRBJ2-3	TGTGCCAGCAGCTTCTCGGCGGAGAATACGCAGTATTTT	CASSFSAENTQYF
TRBV20-1	.	15	.	TRBJ2-6	TGCAGTGCTAGATTAGTGGGTTCCGGGGCCAACGTCCTGACTTTC	CSARLVGSGANVLTF
TRBV19	.	11	.	TRBJ2-3	TGTGCCAGTACCTTGACCGATACGCAGTATTTT	CASTLTDTQYF
TRBV4-1	.	13	few	TRBJ2-1	TGCGCCAGCAGCCAAGATCTCGGGGGTCAGCAGTTCTTC	CASSQDLGGQQFF
TRBV29-1	.	12	many	TRBJ2-7	TGCAGCGCCCAGGTTACGGGCTACGAGCAGTACTTC	CSAQVTGYEQYF
TRBV29-1	.	12	few	TRBJ1-2	TGCAGCGTCCCCGGGACCCTCTATGGCTACACCTTC	CSVPGTLYGYTF
TRBV10-2	TRBD2	17	.	TRBJ2-1	TGCGCCAGCAGTGATCATAGCGGGGGGGCCCGCTTTAATGAGCAGTTCTTC	CASSDHSGGARFNEQFF